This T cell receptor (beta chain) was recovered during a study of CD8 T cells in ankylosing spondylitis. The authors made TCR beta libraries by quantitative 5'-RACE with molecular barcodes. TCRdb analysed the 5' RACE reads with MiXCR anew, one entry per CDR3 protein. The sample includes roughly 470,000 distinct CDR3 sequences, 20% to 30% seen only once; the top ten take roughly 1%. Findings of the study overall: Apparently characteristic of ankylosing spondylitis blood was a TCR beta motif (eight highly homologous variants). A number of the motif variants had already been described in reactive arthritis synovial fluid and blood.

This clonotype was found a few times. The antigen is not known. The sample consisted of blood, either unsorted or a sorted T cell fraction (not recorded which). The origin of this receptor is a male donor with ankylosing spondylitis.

Here the CDR3 reads CASSFSGLDEQFF. CDR3 sequence (DNA): TGTGCCAGCTCTTTTTCGGGACTCGATGAGCAGTTCTTC. The J gene is TRBJ2-1, the V gene TRBV27, with D maybe TRBD2 (6 bases). V gave up 8 bases and J gave up 8 bases, with 16 bases separating them. This CDR3 spans 13 amino acids. Germline CDR1 and CDR2: MNHEY and SMNVEV (reference sequence).